This TCR beta chain was documented in a study of OX40 agonist ivuxolimab in advanced cancers. The CDR3 contains 16 residues. Germline assignment: CDR1 SGHRS and CDR2 YFSETQ. The V gene lost 4 bases and the J gene lost 4 bases, with 18 bases spanning the gap. Using immunoSEQ multiplex PCR, the repertoire was profiled, and TCRdb retains in-frame clones only, with some absent. The sample has tens of thousands of clones; roughly 87% are singletons. The sample was CD4+ or CD8+ T cells sorted from blood, taken in a trial of the OX40 agonist ivuxolimab. This clonotype originated in an adult with an advanced solid tumor such as melanoma, head and neck, liver or kidney cancer. The V and J genes are TRBV5-1 and TRBJ2-1; D tentatively reads TRBD1 or TRBD2 (6 bases each). The DNA of the CDR3 is TGCGCCAGCAGCCCAGGGTCGGGGGCCACTTACAATGAGCAGTTCTTC. Its protein product is CASSPGSGATYNEQFF. Drawing the rest from reference TRBV5-1 and TRBJ2-1, the complete variable domain is KAGVTQTPRYLIKTRGQQVTLSCSPISGHRSVSWYQQTPGQGLQFLFEYFSETQRNKGNFPGRFSGRQFSNSRSEMNVSTLELGDSALYLCASSPGSGATYNEQFFGPGTRLTVL.